The 30 T cell receptor beta chains listed next were all sequenced from one sample in a study of beta chain features in type 1 diabetes. The sequenced template was cDNA made from the entire isolated RNA. TCRdb keeps only in-frame clones here, not all; method: immunoSEQ multiplex PCR. There are 620,000 or so clones in the sample; around 16% occur only once, and about 0.086% lies in the top ten. Sequencing used naive CD4+ T cells from blood. The origin of the receptors is a man in his late teens or twenties in good health.

The gene calls are TRBV29-1 and TRBJ2-1; 10 nucleotides line up with TRBD2. The V gene's germline CDR1 is SQVTM and CDR2 ANQGSEA. V lost 7 bases to trimming and J lost 8 bases; unmatched junction nucleotides: 14. The CDR3 has 15 amino acids. CDR3 loop: CSAASGLALRYEQFF. The CDR3 DNA sequence: TGCAGCGCCGCCTCGGGACTAGCGCTAAGATATGAGCAGTTCTTC.

This chain uses TRBV9 with TRBJ2-4, with TRBD1 identical over 9 bases. Germline V gene sequence: CDR1 SGDLS, CDR2 YYNGEE. With V trimmed by 2 bases and J by 6 bases, 6 bases remained unmatched. The CDR3 sequence is 15 residues long. The CDR3 coding sequence is TGTGCCAGCAGCGTTGGGGACAGGGCGAGAAACATTCAGTACTTC. This translates into CASSVGDRARNIQYF.

V gene TRBV9 combines with J gene TRBJ2-5, with D tentatively TRBD2 (6 bases). Germline V gives CDR1 SGDLS, CDR2 YYNGEE. This CDR3 has 18 residues. V was trimmed by 3 bases and J by 3 bases, leaving 24 bases between them. The CDR3, as DNA: TGTGCCAGCAGCGGTTGGGATTGGGGGGATCACGTAGAAGAGACCCAGTACTTC. Its protein product is CASSGWDWGDHVEETQYF.

This sequence joins TRBV7-3 and TRBJ1-2; 9 bases agree with TRBD1. Germline V gives CDR1 SGHTA, CDR2 FQGTGA. The length of the CDR3 is 16 residues. With 0 bases clipped from V and 5 bases from J, the junction kept 7 bases outside the gene matches. In DNA form, the CDR3 reads TGTGCCAGCAGCTTAACCCCCATTGGACAGGGGTATGGCTACACCTTC. As protein: CASSLTPIGQGYGYTF.

This chain uses TRBV6-5 with TRBJ1-6; D remains ambiguous. The CDR3 consists of 15 residues. The germline V and J ends were trimmed by 2 bases and 5 bases, with 10 bases remaining between them. Germline assignment: CDR1 MNHEY and CDR2 SVGAGI. The CDR3 DNA reads as TGTGCCAGCAGTTACGCAGGCTACGATAATTCACCCCTCCACTTT. This translates into CASSYAGYDNSPLHF.

This clone showed up just a few times. V gene TRBV5-5 combines with J gene TRBJ1-5; the match to TRBD1 covers 9 bases. The germline CDR1 and CDR2 sequences are SGHKS and YYEKEE (reference sequence). Trimming removed 5 bases from V and 6 bases from J; junction bases left unmatched: 9. This CDR3 is built from 15 residues. CDR3 nucleotide sequence: TGTGCCAGCAGAAAGGAACAGGGGGCGACTCAGCCCCAGCATTTT. The encoded protein is CASRKEQGATQPQHF.

This clone has just a few counts. V is TRBV29-1 and J is TRBJ2-7; unclear D gene. Between the trimmed V and J ends, which lost 4 bases and 7 bases, there was a span of 14 bases. CDR1 and CDR2 (germline): SQVTM, ANQGSEA. The CDR3 loop spans 12 amino acids. CDR3 region: CSVGRVSSEQYF. The CDR3 coding sequence is TGCAGCGTTGGAAGGGTTTCGAGTGAGCAGTACTTC.

V usage is TRBV5-1 and J usage is TRBJ1-1; D gene uncertain. This CDR3 comprises 14 residues. Trimming removed 4 bases at V and 3 bases at J, with 13 bases between. Germline-derived CDR1 and CDR2 are SGHRS and YFSETQ. CDR3 coding DNA: TGCGCCAGCAGCCCGAGGAGATGGGACACTGAAGCTTTCTTT. Its translation is CASSPRRWDTEAFF. The complete variable domain, with remaining parts taken from reference TRBV5-1 and TRBJ1-1, reads KAGVTQTPRYLIKTRGQQVTLSCSPISGHRSVSWYQQTPGQGLQFLFEYFSETQRNKGNFPGRFSGRQFSNSRSEMNVSTLELGDSALYLCASSPRRWDTEAFFGQGTRLTVV.

CDR3 region: CAWSFLDRGRYYEQYF. CDR3 sequence (DNA): TGTGCCTGGAGCTTTCTCGACAGGGGGAGATACTACGAGCAGTACTTC. The rearrangement links TRBV30 to TRBJ2-7; 9 positions agree with TRBD1. The V and J ends lost 3 bases and 3 bases, in that order; junction bases with no gene match: 12. The CDR3 length is 16 residues. Germline-derived CDR1 and CDR2 are GTSNPN and SVGIG (reference sequence). Full variable domain (missing parts from reference TRBV30 and TRBJ2-7): SQTIHQWPATLVQPVGSPLSLECTVEGTSNPNLYWYRQAAGRGLQLLFYSVGIGQISSEVPQNLSASRPQDRQFILSSKKLLLSDSGFYLCAWSFLDRGRYYEQYFGPGTRLTVT.

This clone was seen a handful of times. The rearrangement joins TRBV25-1 to TRBJ2-3; weak D call: TRBD2 (7 bases). V was trimmed by 4 bases and J by 13 bases, leaving 27 bases between them. The CDR3 is 16 amino acids. Germline values: CDR1 MGHDK, CDR2 SYGVNS. This chain's CDR3 is CASSGSWAGAPWEEYF. The CDR3 coding sequence is TGTGCCAGCAGTGGAAGTTGGGCGGGGGCCCCCTGGGAGGAGTATTTT.

This chain connects TRBV9 to TRBJ2-1; the D is unclear. Germline V gene sequence: CDR1 SGDLS, CDR2 YYNGEE. V gave up 3 bases and J gave up 4 bases, with 14 bases separating them. The CDR3 is 15 residues long. The CDR3 protein is CASSEQTSNYNEQFF. The CDR3 bases are TGTGCCAGCAGCGAACAGACCTCTAATTACAATGAGCAGTTCTTC.

The chain uses TRBV10-3 and TRBJ2-5; weak D call: TRBD2 (5 bases). This CDR3 has 11 amino acids. Germline CDR1 ENHRY, CDR2 SYGVKD. V was cut by 8 bases and J by 5 bases, with 9 bases left in between. Here the CDR3 reads CAISREETQYF. The DNA for the CDR3 is TGTGCCATCTCGAGGGAGGAGACCCAGTACTTC.

As concerns this clone: Other DNA sequences within the sample encode an identical CDR3. The V gene is TRBV7-2, the J gene TRBJ2-5; maybe TRBD2 (6 bases). This CDR3 region has 16 residues. The germline V and J ends were trimmed by 2 bases and 1 base, with 14 bases remaining between them. The germline CDR1 and CDR2 sequences are SGHTA and FQGNSA. The CDR3 DNA reads as TGTGCCAGCAGCTTACGCCGGCGGGGACTCCAAGAGACCCAGTACTTC. Residues: CASSLRRRGLQETQYF.

This clone was counted a few times. This specimen includes other DNA sequences encoding the same CDR3. V usage is TRBV5-1 and J usage is TRBJ2-5; D is uncertain. The CDR3 sequence is 11 residues long. V dropped 5 bases and J dropped 3 bases, with 5 bases sitting between them. Germline CDR1 and CDR2: SGHRS and YFSETQ. CDR3 region: CASSHEETQYF. The CDR3 nucleotides are TGCGCCAGCAGTCATGAAGAGACCCAGTACTTC. Looking up the rest from reference TRBV5-1 and TRBJ2-5 gives the full variable domain: KAGVTQTPRYLIKTRGQQVTLSCSPISGHRSVSWYQQTPGQGLQFLFEYFSETQRNKGNFPGRFSGRQFSNSRSEMNVSTLELGDSALYLCASSHEETQYFGPGTRLLVL.

This clone occurred a few times. The chain is built from TRBV27 and TRBJ2-1, with 9 bases aligning to TRBD1. Germline V gives CDR1 MNHEY, CDR2 SMNVEV (reference sequence). CDR3 length: 17 amino acids. Unmatched junction bases numbered 10, after V lost 2 bases and J lost 5 bases. The CDR3 region has the DNA TGTGCCAGCAGTTTAAGGTCACAGGGGGCTAAGAACAATGAGCAGTTCTTC. Residues: CASSLRSQGAKNNEQFF.

The rearrangement uses TRBV6-1 and TRBJ1-5; 8 nucleotides line up with TRBD1. This CDR3 spans 16 amino acids. Germline V gene sequence: CDR1 MNHNS, CDR2 SASEGT. V shed 4 bases, J shed 0 bases, and the junction held 5 bases outside the gene matches. For the CDR3, the DNA is TGTGCCAGCAGTGCGACAGGGGTTCATAGCAATCAGCCCCAGCATTTT. Translating gives CASSATGVHSNQPQHF.

This clone was observed once. The V call is TRBV7-2, the J call TRBJ1-2, with D maybe TRBD1 (6 bases). Looked up from germline, CDR1 is SGHTA and CDR2 is FQGNSA. The V end lost 1 base, the J end lost 4 bases, and 10 bases lay between the germline ends. The CDR3 sequence is 14 residues long. The DNA of the CDR3 is TGTGCCAGCAGCTTAGAACGGGGGCCCTATGGCTACACCTTC. Translated, it gives CASSLERGPYGYTF.

The genes are TRBV19 and TRBJ2-7; TRBD1 or TRBD2 may be the D gene (6 bases each). V was cut by 0 bases and J by 0 bases, with 15 bases left in between. The CDR3 is 17 amino acids. In germline, CDR1 is LNHDA, CDR2 SQIVND (reference sequence). In DNA form, the CDR3 reads TGTGCCAGTAGTATAGAGGCCGGGGGCGGAAGCTCCTACGAGCAGTACTTC. It translates to CASSIEAGGGSSYEQYF. Together with reference TRBV19 and TRBJ2-7, the CDR3 gives the full variable domain: DGGITQSPKYLFRKEGQNVTLSCEQNLNHDAMYWYRQDPGQGLRLIYYSQIVNDFQKGDIAEGYSVSREKKESFPLTVTSAQKNPTAFYLCASSIEAGGGSSYEQYFGPGTRLTVT.

This rearrangement joins TRBV5-1 to TRBJ2-7, with a tentative D call TRBD1 (6 bases). Germline CDR1 reads SGHRS; CDR2 reads YFSETQ. V was pared by 5 bases and J by 2 bases, with 8 bases between. CDR3 length: 12 amino acids. The CDR3 sequence: CASSTGTYEQYF. As DNA, the CDR3 is TGCGCCAGCAGTACAGGGACCTACGAGCAGTACTTC.

The J gene is TRBJ2-1, the V gene TRBV14; 9 nucleotides line up with TRBD2. Losses at the gene ends were 1 base for V and 6 bases for J; bases not matched to a gene: 10. CDR3 length: 17 residues. Germline-derived CDR1 and CDR2 are SGHDN and FVKESK. The DNA for the CDR3 is TGTGCCAGCAGCCAAGTGATCGGCCTAGCGGGGATCAATGAGCAGTTCTTC. It is translated as CASSQVIGLAGINEQFF.

There are a few counts of this clone. The gene calls are TRBV6-6 and TRBJ2-7, with TRBD1 matching 9 bases. After removal of 8 bases from V and 5 bases from J, the junction contained 13 bases not matched to a gene. The CDR3 consists of 15 residues. The germline CDR1 and CDR2 sequences are MNHNY and SVGAGI (reference sequence). CDR3 DNA sequence: TGTGCCAGCCGCACCAGCGGGACAGGGAGTAACGAGCAGTACTTC. Protein product: CASRTSGTGSNEQYF.

This sequence joins TRBV19 and TRBJ2-5; TRBD1 aligns across 9 bases. After removal of 8 bases from V and 5 bases from J, the junction contained 9 bases not matched to a gene. The CDR3 totals 14 residues. Germline assignment: CDR1 LNHDA and CDR2 SQIVND (reference sequence). This chain's CDR3 is CASGRGQGVETQYF. For the CDR3, the DNA is TGTGCCAGTGGAAGGGGACAGGGCGTTGAGACCCAGTACTTC.

This clone was counted only a few times. The chain links TRBV6-6 to TRBJ1-2; D is unresolved. Germline values: CDR1 MNHNY, CDR2 SVGAGI (reference sequence). The germline V and J ends were trimmed by 1 base and 7 bases, with 4 bases remaining between them. This CDR3 comprises 11 residues. The CDR3 coding sequence is TGTGCCAGCAGTTACTTGGGTGGCTACACCTTC. Its protein is CASSYLGGYTF.

In this sample, this clone turned up a few times. The chain employs TRBV14 and TRBJ1-5; D is uncertain. The CDR3 loop spans 13 amino acids. The germline V gene has CDR1 SGHDN and CDR2 FVKESK. V was cut by 4 bases and J by 3 bases, with 7 bases left in between. The CDR3 here is CASSPRINQPQHF. The CDR3 DNA is TGTGCCAGCAGCCCGCGCATCAATCAGCCCCAGCATTTT.

The chain employs TRBV25-1 and TRBJ1-1; TRBD1 might be the D (5 bases). V gave up 3 bases and J gave up 5 bases, with 10 bases separating them. This CDR3 contains 13 residues. Germline V gene sequence: CDR1 MGHDK, CDR2 SYGVNS. The CDR3 reads CASSDRRGTEAFF. DNA of the CDR3: TGTGCCAGCAGTGATAGAAGGGGAACTGAAGCTTTCTTT.

This clone was seen a handful of times. Other DNA sequences in this specimen translate into the identical CDR3. V usage is TRBV7-2 and J usage is TRBJ2-3; no firm D call. CDR1 is SGHTA, CDR2 FQGNSA, per germline. Trimming pared 3 bases from V and 6 bases from J, leaving 10 bases between. CDR3 size: 13 residues. CDR3 protein: CASSFVAADTQYF. The CDR3 nucleotides read TGTGCCAGCAGCTTCGTAGCTGCGGATACGCAGTATTTT. The whole variable domain, filled in from reference TRBV7-2 and TRBJ2-3, reads GAGVSQSPSNKVTEKGKDVELRCDPISGHTALYWYRQSLGQGLEFLIYFQGNSAPDKSGLPSDRFSAERTGGSVSTLTIQRTQQEDSAVYLCASSFVAADTQYFGPGTRLTVL.

The chain combines TRBV18 with TRBJ1-2, with unresolved D. Germline V CDR1 and CDR2: KGHSH, LQKENI. Trimming stripped 3 bases from V and 8 bases from J, with 4 bases between. The CDR3 runs 10 residues. DNA of the CDR3: TGTGCCAGCTCACCGGGGGGCTACACCTTC. Translation: CASSPGGYTF.

Only a few counts were recorded for this clone. The V call is TRBV6-5, the J call TRBJ1-5; D not resolved. V was pared by 0 bases and J by 7 bases, with 16 bases between. Germline V gene data show CDR1 as MNHEY and CDR2 as SVGAGI. The CDR3 sequence is 16 residues long. CDR3 sequence reads: CASSYSGGNTDQPQHF. CDR3 DNA sequence: TGTGCCAGCAGTTACTCCGGAGGGAATACAGACCAGCCCCAGCATTTT.

V is TRBV18 and J is TRBJ1-2; 10 nucleotides align to TRBD1. Germline V lookup: CDR1 KGHSH, CDR2 LQKENI. The CDR3 contains 18 residues. J was trimmed by 2 bases and V by 4 bases; bases with no gene match: 13. CDR3 coding DNA: TGTGCCAGCTCACTGTACCCCGGGACAGGGGACTCCAACTATGGCTACACCTTC. Amino acids: CASSLYPGTGDSNYGYTF.

This clone was counted a few times. The genes are TRBV15 and TRBJ2-7, with a possible D match to TRBD1 (6 bases). This CDR3 has 15 amino acids. V was shortened by 0 bases and J by 4 bases, with 13 bases between the two germline ends. CDR1 LNHNV and CDR2 YYDKDF come from the germline V gene (reference sequence). CDR3 in DNA: TGTGCCACCAGCAGAGACAGGGGTCCTCTTTACGAGCAGTACTTC. Translation gives CATSRDRGPLYEQYF. Variable domain in full (rest from reference TRBV15 and TRBJ2-7): DAMVIQNPRYQVTQFGKPVTLSCSQTLNHNVMYWYQQKSSQAPKLLFHYYDKDFNNEADTPDNFQSRRPNTSFCFLDIRSPGLGDTAMYLCATSRDRGPLYEQYFGPGTRLTVT.